Each of the 14 T cell receptor beta chains below was sequenced from the same sample in a study of a mutant IDH1 vaccine in newly diagnosed glioma (dated by TCRdb to the early 2020s). This sample's time point label indicates: week 5, during vaccination. Each vaccine dose, consisting of 300 ug of a 20-mer mutant IDH1 peptide in Montanide, was administered subcutaneously with topical imiquimod. Library generation was performed with the immunoSEQ multiplex PCR assay. Sourced from immuneACCESS, this table was stored by TCRdb with only in-frame sequences that have V and J called. A share of the clones is absent; for the studies checked, an unresolved V gene accounts for under half, and the remainder has no known explanation. The sample records around 50,000 clones, about nine tenths of which are singletons. About 4.2% of the sample rests with the top ten. The antigens for these receptors are not known.

Sequenced material: PBMCs, taken from a glioma patient whose treatment included an IDH1 peptide vaccine. The receptors come from a middle-aged woman with glioma.

This sequence joins TRBV5-1 and TRBJ1-4; D remains ambiguous. Germline V CDR1 and CDR2: SGHRS, YFSETQ. Between the trimmed V and J ends, which lost 3 bases and 7 bases, there was a span of 16 bases. The CDR3 has 15 amino acids. CDR3: CASSYLFGIGEKLFF. The CDR3 nucleotides read TGCGCCAGCAGCTACCTCTTCGGGATCGGTGAAAAACTGTTTTTT.

The chain uses TRBV30 and TRBJ1-1; D is undetermined. V shed 2 bases and J shed 0 bases, with 16 bases lying between them. Per germline, CDR1 GTSNPN and CDR2 SVGIG (reference sequence). This CDR3 is 16 amino acids long. The CDR3 is CAWSRNPRRMNTEAFF. The CDR3 region has the DNA TGTGCCTGGAGTCGGAACCCTCGAAGGATGAACACTGAAGCTTTCTTT.

Notes on this clone: The same CDR3 arises from other DNA sequences in this sample as well. The chain joins TRBV5-1 to TRBJ1-4; D is possibly TRBD1 (6 bases). Germline V CDR1 and CDR2: SGHRS, YFSETQ. Trimming removed 2 bases at V and 5 bases at J, with 10 bases between. The length of the CDR3 is 14 residues. The CDR3 DNA sequence: TGCGCCAGCAGCTTTTCGACAGGCAATGAAAAACTGTTTTTT. Translating gives CASSFSTGNEKLFF.

This chain links TRBV4-2 with TRBJ1-2; no reliable D call. Germline V gives CDR1 LGHNA, CDR2 YNFKEQ. The germline V and J ends were trimmed by 1 base and 2 bases, with 8 bases remaining between them. The CDR3 runs 14 residues. The CDR3 coding sequence is TGTGCCAGCAGCCAAGGTGGAGGGAACTATGGCTACACCTTC. The encoded protein is CASSQGGGNYGYTF.

This clone was counted a few times. V is TRBV5-1 and J is TRBJ2-5; a possible D gene is TRBD2 (5 bases). Germline assignment: CDR1 SGHRS and CDR2 YFSETQ. The CDR3 has 16 amino acids. V was cut by 0 bases and J by 0 bases, with 12 bases left in between. CDR3 in amino acids: CASSLGRGQNQETQYF. The CDR3, as DNA: TGCGCCAGCAGCTTGGGACGGGGTCAAAACCAAGAGACCCAGTACTTC.

This clone has only a few counts. The rearrangement uses TRBV6-1 and TRBJ2-7; D unresolved. Per germline, CDR1 MNHNS and CDR2 SASEGT. V shed 6 bases and J shed 1 base, with 16 bases lying between them. The CDR3 is made up of 15 amino acids. The CDR3 DNA reads TGTGCCAGCAGGGAGAGCCCCTGGGGATCCTACGAGCAGTACTTC. This codes for CASRESPWGSYEQYF.

This rearrangement joins TRBV5-1 to TRBJ1-1, with D hard to call. V was cut by 6 bases and J by 2 bases, with 5 bases left in between. This CDR3 comprises 11 residues. CDR1 SGHRS and CDR2 YFSETQ come from the germline V gene. The CDR3, as DNA: TGCGCCAGCACCGGTAACACTGAAGCTTTCTTT. Translated, it gives CASTGNTEAFF.

CDR3 in DNA: TGTGCCAGCAGCCTGATACTAGAGTGCTACGAGCAGTACTTC. Protein sequence: CASSLILECYEQYF. The chain uses TRBV21-1 and TRBJ2-7; TRBD2, the D gene given by the table, was not confirmed from the DNA. TRBV21-1 is flagged as a pseudogene. This CDR3 spans 14 amino acids.

The gene calls are TRBV15 and TRBJ1-1, with a tentative D call TRBD1 (5 bases). CDR1 and CDR2 from the germline V gene are LNHNV and YYDKDF (reference sequence). V was cut by 6 bases and J by 5 bases, with 16 bases left in between. This CDR3 spans 14 amino acids. Here the CDR3 DNA reads TGTGCCACCAGTACCAGGGAGGTCGGGACTGAAGCTTTCTTT. Translation gives CATSTREVGTEAFF.

V gene TRBV7-9 combines with J gene TRBJ2-5; TRBD2 matches 8 bases. The CDR3 sequence is 16 residues long. The trim removed 7 bases at V and 5 bases at J, leaving 15 bases unmatched. Germline V lookup: CDR1 SEHNR, CDR2 FQNEAQ (reference sequence). The CDR3 DNA follows: TGTGCCAGCACCTTTCCACCCGGGGGGGGCTCGGAGACCCAGTACTTC. Translating it yields CASTFPPGGGSETQYF. The full variable domain, completed using reference TRBV7-9 and TRBJ2-5, is DTGVSQNPRHKITKRGQNVTFRCDPISEHNRLYWYRQTLGQGPEFLTYFQNEAQLEKSRLLSDRFSAERPKGSFSTLEIQRTEQGDSAMYLCASTFPPGGGSETQYFGPGTRLLVL.

This clone has only one observation. The chain uses TRBV27 and TRBJ1-2; 8 nucleotides align to TRBD1. The CDR3 has 18 residues. The J segment lost 7 bases and the V segment lost 4 bases, leaving 20 bases of the junction unmatched. From germline, CDR1 is MNHEY and CDR2 SMNVEV (reference sequence). The CDR3 here is CASSSWGTGQGGFGGYTF. In DNA form, the CDR3 reads TGTGCCAGCAGTTCCTGGGGTACCGGACAGGGAGGGTTCGGTGGCTACACCTTC.

The rearrangement uses TRBV4-1 and TRBJ2-6; 7 positions agree with TRBD1. V lost 3 bases, J lost 1 base, and 9 bases stayed unmatched. Germline values: CDR1 MGHRA, CDR2 YSYEKL. CDR3 length equals 18 residues. CDR3 sequence: CASSHRQGIRSGANVLTF. The CDR3 DNA reads TGCGCCAGCAGCCACAGACAGGGTATTAGATCTGGGGCCAACGTCCTGACTTTC.

The chain is built from TRBV10-1 and TRBJ1-2; no definite D call. V lost 2 bases and J 8 bases, leaving 12 bases between the germline ends. The CDR3 is 13 amino acids. Germline values: CDR1 WNHNN, CDR2 SYGVQD (reference sequence). CDR3 sequence: CASSEAGSPGYTF. In DNA, the CDR3 is TGCGCCAGCAGTGAGGCAGGATCGCCCGGCTACACCTTC.

The J gene is TRBJ2-3, the V gene TRBV10-2; 7 nucleotides align to TRBD2. The germline CDR1 and CDR2 sequences are WSHSY and SAAADI. The ends lost 7 bases at V and 0 bases at J; junction bases unmatched: 4. CDR3 size: 14 residues. CDR3: CASTRSGSTDTQYF. The DNA for the CDR3 is TGCGCCAGCACGCGTAGCGGGAGCACAGATACGCAGTATTTT.